The rows below give T cell receptor beta chains drawn from one sample of a study of shared clonotypes between healthy human individuals. Generated by immunoSEQ multiplex PCR, the TCRdb table keeps only in-frame clones and is missing some. The sample shows about 2 million clones, roughly 95% of them seen only once. Sequences were obtained from naive CD8+ T cells sorted from blood. The receptors come from a man younger than 35 in good health. CDR3s include the opening cysteine and the closing phenylalanine or tryptophan. D genes are given only for firm matches. A clone size is listed for some rows: how often the clone was seen (once, few, many), or a class if it is expanded.

clone_size,v_call,d_call,j_call,cdr3_nt,cdr3_aa
NA,TRBV7-2,NA,TRBJ1-2,TGTGCCAGCAGCTTAGCAGAGAGATCGGGGGACTACACCTTC,CASSLAERSGDYTF
NA,TRBV10-3,NA,TRBJ2-5,TGTGCCATCAGTGAGTCGAAGGGGAGAGGGTCGAAAGAGACCCAGTACTTC,CAISESKGRGSKETQYF
NA,TRBV13,NA,TRBJ2-1,TGTGCCAGCAGCCACCTCAGCTCCTACAATGAGCAGTTCTTC,CASSHLSSYNEQFF
once,TRBV30,TRBD1,TRBJ2-3,TGTGCCTGGAGTTCGGGACAGGGGGCAGATACGCAGTATTTT,CAWSSGQGADTQYF
NA,TRBV7-2,NA,TRBJ2-1,TGTGCCAGCAGCCCTAATCTTAGTCCCTACAATGAGCAGTTCTTC,CASSPNLSPYNEQFF
NA,TRBV6-5,TRBD2,TRBJ2-1,TGTGCCAGCAGTTACTCTAGCGGGGGGGACAATGAGCAGTTCTTC,CASSYSSGGDNEQFF
NA,TRBV7-9,NA,TRBJ2-1,TGTGCCAGCAGCGCCCAACGAGCTTTTGAGCAGTTCTTC,CASSAQRAFEQFF
NA,TRBV15,TRBD1,TRBJ1-2,TGTGCCACCAGCAGACCCATGACAGGGACTAACTATGGCTACACCTTC,CATSRPMTGTNYGYTF
NA,TRBV28,NA,TRBJ2-2,TGTGCCAGCAGTTTTCGATTAAACACCGGGGAGCTGTTTTTT,CASSFRLNTGELFF
NA,TRBV18,TRBD1,TRBJ1-4,TGTGCCAGCTCCCCCCGGACAGGGCTTGGTCGTGAAAAACTGTTTTTT,CASSPRTGLGREKLFF
NA,TRBV29-1,TRBD2,TRBJ2-3,TGCAGCGCATCCGTAGCGGGACTGCACCCAGATACGCAGTATTTT,CSASVAGLHPDTQYF
once,TRBV7-9,TRBD1,TRBJ2-1,TGTGCCAGCAGCTTACCCTCGACTGCCGGACAGGGCAGGGGGGAGTTCTTC,CASSLPSTAGQGRGEFF
NA,TRBV11-1,TRBD2,TRBJ2-7,TGTGCCAGCAGCTTAGACCCGGGACTACACGAGCAGTACTTC,CASSLDPGLHEQYF
NA,TRBV25-1,NA,TRBJ1-1,TGTGCCAGCAGTAGTTCGGCCGGAGACGTCACTGAAGCTTTCTTT,CASSSSAGDVTEAFF
once,TRBV5-4,NA,TRBJ2-7,TGTGCCAGCAGCTATTTCGGGGGAGCCGGGGAGCAGTACTTC,CASSYFGGAGEQYF
NA,TRBV15,TRBD2,TRBJ2-1,TGTGCCACCAGCAGAGACGGGCTAGCGGGAGCCAATGAGCAGTTCTTC,CATSRDGLAGANEQFF
NA,TRBV6-5,TRBD1,TRBJ1-1,TGTGCCAGCAGTTACGGGACAGGGGCGAACACTGAAGCTTTCTTT,CASSYGTGANTEAFF
NA,TRBV5-1,TRBD1,TRBJ2-7,TGCGCCAGCAGCATCGGACTGGACAGGTCCCTCTACGAGCAGTACTTC,CASSIGLDRSLYEQYF
NA,TRBV27,NA,TRBJ2-7,TGTGCCAGCAGTCTCCCAGGGTACGAGCAGTACTTC,CASSLPGYEQYF
NA,TRBV4-1,NA,TRBJ2-7,TGCGCCAGCAGCCCCAAAAGTATAGGGTACGAGCAGTACTTC,CASSPKSIGYEQYF
NA,TRBV11-2,NA,TRBJ2-7,TGTGCCAGCAGCTTACTACAGGTTGGGGGCTACGAGCAGTACTTC,CASSLLQVGGYEQYF
NA,TRBV5-4,TRBD1,TRBJ2-5,TGTGCCAGCAGCTTGGGGACAGGATACCAAGAGACCCAGTACTTC,CASSLGTGYQETQYF
NA,TRBV10-2,NA,TRBJ1-4,TGCGCCAGCAGCGCCAGGGACGAGGGAACTAATGAAAAACTGTTTTTT,CASSARDEGTNEKLFF
once,TRBV9,NA,TRBJ2-5,TGTGCCAGCAGCGGAGGGCTTTCAGGGGAGACCCAGTACTTC,CASSGGLSGETQYF
NA,TRBV6-6,NA,TRBJ1-2,TGTGCCAGCACCGAAGGACAGCTTTTGGGCTACACCTTC,CASTEGQLLGYTF
NA,TRBV11-2,NA,TRBJ1-1,TGTGCCAGCAGCTGGATGGGCGGGCAGGCTTTCTTT,CASSWMGGQAFF
NA,TRBV5-1,TRBD1,TRBJ1-1,TGCGCCAGCAGCTTGAGGGGGCGCACTGAAGCTTTCTTT,CASSLRGRTEAFF
NA,TRBV6-6,TRBD1,TRBJ1-1,TGTGCCAGCAGTTACTCGACAGGGGGAGACACTGAAGCTTTCTTT,CASSYSTGGDTEAFF
NA,TRBV2,TRBD2,TRBJ2-1,TGTGCCAGCTCCCAGGGAGAGCGGGGGGCGTACAATGAGCAGTTCTTC,CASSQGERGAYNEQFF
NA,TRBV4-1,TRBD2,TRBJ2-2,TGCGCCAGCAGCCAGAGATCCAGCGGGAGTCTATCTATCGGGGAGCTGTTTTTT,CASSQRSSGSLSIGELFF
NA,TRBV5-8,NA,TRBJ2-2,TGTGCCAGCAGCTTGGTGTTCCAGGGGCCCTACACCGGGGAGCTGTTTTTT,CASSLVFQGPYTGELFF
NA,TRBV5-8,TRBD1,TRBJ2-4,TGTGCCAGCACCCGACAGGGGGCGAACATTCAGTACTTC,CASTRQGANIQYF
NA,TRBV7-6,NA,TRBJ1-2,TGTGCCAGCAGCCCTCTTCCCCCGGGGCGCGGTAACTATGGCTACACCTTC,CASSPLPPGRGNYGYTF
NA,TRBV30,TRBD2,TRBJ2-3,TGTGCCTGGAATGAAGCGGGGACAGATACGCAGTATTTT,CAWNEAGTDTQYF
NA,TRBV11-1,NA,TRBJ2-7,TGTGCCAGCAGCTTAGCACAAACCTACGAGCAGTACTTC,CASSLAQTYEQYF
NA,TRBV6-5,NA,TRBJ2-1,TGTGCCAGCAGTTACTCGAACAGCGGAGCCTACAATGAGCAGTTCTTC,CASSYSNSGAYNEQFF
NA,TRBV9,NA,TRBJ2-3,TGTGCCAGCAGCGTAGGGGACTGGAGCGAGGAAGGAGATACGCAGTATTTT,CASSVGDWSEEGDTQYF
NA,TRBV6-6,NA,TRBJ1-1,TGTGCCAGCAGTACGCTCGATTCAGGGGAAAACACTGAAGCTTTCTTT,CASSTLDSGENTEAFF
NA,TRBV5-1,NA,TRBJ2-7,TGCGCCAGCAGCCCGGGCCTAGCCTACTACGAGCAGTACTTC,CASSPGLAYYEQYF
NA,TRBV2,NA,TRBJ2-1,TGTGCCAGCATCCAGGGTCTTCACAATGAGCAGTTCTTC,CASIQGLHNEQFF
NA,TRBV2,NA,TRBJ2-7,TGTGCCAGCAGCTCAGCATACGAGCAGTACTTC,CASSSAYEQYF
NA,TRBV19,NA,TRBJ1-5,TGTGCCAGTAGTATCTGGGACGGTCTTCGGCAGCCCCAGCATTTT,CASSIWDGLRQPQHF
NA,TRBV6-5,TRBD1,TRBJ2-5,TGTGCCAGCAGTTACCGACAGGGGGCCCGAGAGACCCAGTACTTC,CASSYRQGARETQYF
NA,TRBV27,TRBD2,TRBJ2-7,TGTGCCAGCAGTTTAGGGACTAGCGGGTTAGCCTACGAGCAGTACTTC,CASSLGTSGLAYEQYF
NA,TRBV4-1,NA,TRBJ2-1,TGCGCCAGCAGCCAAGACCCCCCCGGGGGTACCTACAATGAGCAGTTCTTC,CASSQDPPGGTYNEQFF
NA,TRBV7-9,TRBD1,TRBJ2-3,TGTGCCAGCAGCAGCGACAGGGTTCTAGATACGCAGTATTTT,CASSSDRVLDTQYF
NA,TRBV4-1,NA,TRBJ2-3,TGCGCCAGCAGCCAAGTTACACCACTCACAGATACGCAGTATTTT,CASSQVTPLTDTQYF
NA,TRBV7-9,NA,TRBJ2-3,TGTGCCAGCAGCTTTTCCGTATTGAGAACGGAGAACACAGATACGCAGTATTTT,CASSFSVLRTENTDTQYF
NA,TRBV2,NA,TRBJ2-5,TGTGCCAGCAGTGAATTCCCGGGAGAGACCCAGTACTTC,CASSEFPGETQYF
NA,TRBV9,NA,TRBJ2-1,TGTGCCAGCACCCCTTGGGGGACCGGATACAATGAGCAGTTCTTC,CASTPWGTGYNEQFF
once,TRBV6-1,NA,TRBJ1-2,TGTGCCAGCAGTGAAAGCGGAGACTATGGCTACACCTTC,CASSESGDYGYTF
NA,TRBV9,NA,TRBJ1-3,TGTGCCAGCAGCTCGGCAGGGGCATTCTCTGGAAACACCATATATTTT,CASSSAGAFSGNTIYF